This T cell receptor (beta chain) is drawn from a study of control samples from healthy donors and cancer patients. This table comes from immunoSEQ multiplex PCR, and its TCRdb copy is limited to in-frame clones, with some not included. Of 100,000 to 120,000 clones listed, 85% to 90% are singletons. The CDR3 contains 15 residues. V was cut by 0 bases and J by 8 bases, with 13 bases left in between. From germline, CDR1 is MNHNS and CDR2 SASEGT. This TCR was sampled from a woman aged 55-75 years with lung cancer. The sample was PBMCs. The J gene is TRBJ1-4, the V gene TRBV6-1; possible D gene TRBD1, 5 bases. CDR3 in DNA: TGTGCCAGCAGTGAAGCGGTCAGGGTTGGGGAAAAACTGTTTTTT. This codes for CASSEAVRVGEKLFF.